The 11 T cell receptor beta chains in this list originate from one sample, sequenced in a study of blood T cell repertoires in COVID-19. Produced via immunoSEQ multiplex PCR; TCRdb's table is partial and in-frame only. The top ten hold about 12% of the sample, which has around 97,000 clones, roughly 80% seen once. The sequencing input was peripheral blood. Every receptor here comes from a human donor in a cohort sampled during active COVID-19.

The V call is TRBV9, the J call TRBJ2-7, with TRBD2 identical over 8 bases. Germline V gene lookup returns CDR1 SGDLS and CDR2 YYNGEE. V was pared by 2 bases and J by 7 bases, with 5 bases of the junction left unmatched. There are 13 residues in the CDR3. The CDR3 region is CASSVPAGGEQYF. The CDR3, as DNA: TGTGCCAGCAGCGTCCCTGCGGGGGGTGAGCAGTACTTC.

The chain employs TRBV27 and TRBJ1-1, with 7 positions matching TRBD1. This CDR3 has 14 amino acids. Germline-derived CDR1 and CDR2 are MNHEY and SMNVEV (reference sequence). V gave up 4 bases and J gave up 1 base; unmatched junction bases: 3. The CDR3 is CASSSGQRNTEAFF. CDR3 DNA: TGTGCCAGCAGTTCGGGACAGAGGAACACTGAAGCTTTCTTT.

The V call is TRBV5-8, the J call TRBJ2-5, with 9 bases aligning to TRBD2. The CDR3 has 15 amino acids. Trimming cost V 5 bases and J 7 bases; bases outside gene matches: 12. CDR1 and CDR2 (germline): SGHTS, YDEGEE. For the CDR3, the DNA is TGTGCCAGCAGACCCCTAGCGGGGCTCCCAGGGACCCAGTACTTC. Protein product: CASRPLAGLPGTQYF.

CDR3 nucleotide sequence: TGTGCCAGCAGGACTACGGGGGGACCCCAAGAGACCCAGTACTTC. This translates into CASRTTGGPQETQYF. The V gene is TRBV6-5, the J gene TRBJ2-5; 7 bases agree with TRBD2. The length of the CDR3 is 15 residues. Germline V gene lookup returns CDR1 MNHEY and CDR2 SVGAGI. With V trimmed by 6 bases and J by 1 base, 8 bases remained unmatched.

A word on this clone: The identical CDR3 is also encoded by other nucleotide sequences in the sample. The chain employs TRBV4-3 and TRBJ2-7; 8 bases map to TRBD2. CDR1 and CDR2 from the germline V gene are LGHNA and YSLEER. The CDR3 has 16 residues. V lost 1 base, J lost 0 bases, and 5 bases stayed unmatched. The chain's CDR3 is CASSQGLAGSSYEQYF. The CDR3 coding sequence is TGCGCCAGCAGCCAAGGGCTAGCGGGTAGCTCCTACGAGCAGTACTTC.

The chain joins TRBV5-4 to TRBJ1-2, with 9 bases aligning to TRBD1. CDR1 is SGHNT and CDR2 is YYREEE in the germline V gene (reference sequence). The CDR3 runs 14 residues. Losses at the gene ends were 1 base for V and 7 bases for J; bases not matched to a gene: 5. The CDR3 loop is CASSLWGQGGGYTF. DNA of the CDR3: TGTGCCAGCAGCTTGTGGGGACAGGGCGGTGGCTACACCTTC. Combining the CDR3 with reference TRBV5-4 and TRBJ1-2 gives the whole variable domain ETGVTQSPTHLIKTRGQQVTLRCSSQSGHNTVSWYQQALGQGPQFIFQYYREEENGRGNFPPRFSGLQFPNYSSELNVNALELDDSALYLCASSLWGQGGGYTFGSGTRLTVV.

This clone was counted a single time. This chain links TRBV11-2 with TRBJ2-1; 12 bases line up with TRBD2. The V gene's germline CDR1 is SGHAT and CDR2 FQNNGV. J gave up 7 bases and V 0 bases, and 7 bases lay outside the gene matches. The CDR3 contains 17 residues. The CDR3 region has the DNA TGTGCCAGCAGCTTAGAGCTAGCGGGGGGGTCTGGGAATGAGCAGTTCTTC. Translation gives CASSLELAGGSGNEQFF.

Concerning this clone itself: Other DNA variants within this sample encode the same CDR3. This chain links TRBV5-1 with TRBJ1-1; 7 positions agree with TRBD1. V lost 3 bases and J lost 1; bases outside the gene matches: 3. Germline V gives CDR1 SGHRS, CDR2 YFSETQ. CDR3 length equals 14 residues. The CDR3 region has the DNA TGCGCCAGCAGCTCCCGGACAGGGAACACTGAAGCTTTCTTT. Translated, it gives CASSSRTGNTEAFF.

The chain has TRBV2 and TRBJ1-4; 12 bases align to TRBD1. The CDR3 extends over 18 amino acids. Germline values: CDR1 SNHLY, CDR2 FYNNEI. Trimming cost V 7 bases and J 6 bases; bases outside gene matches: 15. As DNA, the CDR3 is TGTGCCAGCAAACTGCGGGACAGGGGGCGCGGTCCCCATGAAAAACTGTTTTTT. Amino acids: CASKLRDRGRGPHEKLFF.

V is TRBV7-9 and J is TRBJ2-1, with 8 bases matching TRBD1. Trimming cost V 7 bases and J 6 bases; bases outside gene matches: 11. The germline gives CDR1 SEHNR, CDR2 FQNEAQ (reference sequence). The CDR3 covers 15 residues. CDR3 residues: CASNFLGTGVNEQFF. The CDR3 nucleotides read TGTGCCAGCAACTTCCTCGGGACAGGCGTCAATGAGCAGTTCTTC.

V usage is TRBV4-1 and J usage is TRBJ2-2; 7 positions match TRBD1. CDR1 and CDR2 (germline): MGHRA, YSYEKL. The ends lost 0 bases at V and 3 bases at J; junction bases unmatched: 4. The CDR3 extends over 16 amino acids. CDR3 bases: TGCGCCAGCAGCCAAGAGACAGGGTGGGACACCGGGGAGCTGTTTTTT. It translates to CASSQETGWDTGELFF.